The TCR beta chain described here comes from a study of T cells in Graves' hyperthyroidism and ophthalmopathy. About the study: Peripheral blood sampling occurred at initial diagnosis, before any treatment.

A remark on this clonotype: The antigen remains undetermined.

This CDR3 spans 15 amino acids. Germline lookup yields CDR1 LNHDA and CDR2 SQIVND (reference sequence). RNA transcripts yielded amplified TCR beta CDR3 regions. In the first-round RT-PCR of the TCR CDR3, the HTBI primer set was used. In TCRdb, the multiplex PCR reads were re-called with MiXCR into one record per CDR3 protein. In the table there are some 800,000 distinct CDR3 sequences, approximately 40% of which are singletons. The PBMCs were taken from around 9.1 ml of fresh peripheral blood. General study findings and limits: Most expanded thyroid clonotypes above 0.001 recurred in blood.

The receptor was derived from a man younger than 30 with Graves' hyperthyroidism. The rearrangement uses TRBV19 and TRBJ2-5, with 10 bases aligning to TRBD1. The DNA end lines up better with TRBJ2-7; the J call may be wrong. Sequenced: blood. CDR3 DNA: TGTGCCAGTAGTAGTGTTCGGACAGGGGGCTACGAGCAGTACTTC. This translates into CASSSVRTGGYEQYF.